The clone carrying this T cell receptor beta chain has just one count. The antigen is undetermined. Time point defined: after dendritic cell vaccination, including at tumor progression/relapse. This sample was taken from a study of glioma-infiltrating T cells after dendritic cell vaccination. Study-level results: Higher pretreatment TIL content predicted longer progression-free time and survival. No direct clonality-survival link was found; a diverse polyclonal response may matter.

Repertoires were generated with immunoSEQ multiplex PCR, while TCRdb's copy carries only in-frame clones and drops some. Of about 87,000 clones listed, about four fifths are singletons. This TCR was recovered from a human donor with glioblastoma. The material sequenced was blood, taken after dendritic cell vaccination.

CDR3 nucleotide sequence: TGTGCCAGCAGCGTGGGAATAGGGGAGGACGAAAAACTGTTTTTT. It specifies CASSVGIGEDEKLFF. The chain is built from TRBV9 and TRBJ1-4; TRBD1 is a possible D gene (5 bases). This CDR3 contains 15 residues. From germline, CDR1 is SGDLS and CDR2 YYNGEE. Trimming pared 2 bases from V and 8 bases from J, leaving 16 bases between.